The TCR beta chain described here comes from a study of shared clonotypes between healthy human individuals. Study-level findings and limits: Generally, estimated richness proved larger in naive subsets than it did in memory subsets.

Trimming at V came to 0 bases and at J to 4 bases, leaving 3 bases not matched to a gene. The CDR3 spans 15 residues. Germline lookup yields CDR1 LNHNV and CDR2 YYDKDF (reference sequence). CD4+ cells underwent separation, giving CD45RA+ naive and CD45RA-negative memory subsets. The protocol was immunoSEQ multiplex PCR, while the TCRdb copy is restricted to in-frame clones and leaves out a portion. The table records about 1.1 million clones, roughly 74% of them present only once. On this clone itself: The antigen is undetermined.

The clonotype was recovered from a man younger than 35 in good health. Some clones in this sample may be carry-over from other donors' samples. The sequenced sample consisted of memory CD4+ T cells from PBMCs. Subset here: CD45RA-negative fraction. The chain couples TRBV15 to TRBJ2-7; 10 nucleotides align to TRBD2. The CDR3 DNA follows: TGTGCCACCAGCAGAGATGGTAGCGGGAGGTACGAGCAGTACTTC. It yields the protein CATSRDGSGRYEQYF.